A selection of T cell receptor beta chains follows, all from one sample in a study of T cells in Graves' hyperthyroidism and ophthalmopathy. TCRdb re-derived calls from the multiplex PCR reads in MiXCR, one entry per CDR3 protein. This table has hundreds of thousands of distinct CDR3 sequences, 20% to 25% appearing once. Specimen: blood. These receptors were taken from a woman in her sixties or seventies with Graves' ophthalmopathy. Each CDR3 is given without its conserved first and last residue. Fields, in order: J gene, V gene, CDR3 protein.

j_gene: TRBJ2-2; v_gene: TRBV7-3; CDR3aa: ASSSSSGSAGELF
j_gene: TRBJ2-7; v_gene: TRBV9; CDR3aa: ASSPMTSGGPYEQY
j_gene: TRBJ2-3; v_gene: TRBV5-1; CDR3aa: ASSGLTGKLTDTQY
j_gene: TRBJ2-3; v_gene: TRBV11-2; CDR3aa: ASSLGSSGGDTQY
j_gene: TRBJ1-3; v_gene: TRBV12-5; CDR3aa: ASGLVSGSVQASGNTIY
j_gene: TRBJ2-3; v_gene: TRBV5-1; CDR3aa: ASSKDRDTDTQY
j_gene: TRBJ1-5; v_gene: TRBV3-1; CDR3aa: ASSHGRGRIQPQH
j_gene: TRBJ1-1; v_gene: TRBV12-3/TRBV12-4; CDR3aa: ASSLPGGEAF
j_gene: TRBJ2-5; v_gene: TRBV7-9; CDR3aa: ASSLEVRETQY
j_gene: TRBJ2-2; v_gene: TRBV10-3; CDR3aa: AISAIATGKVDTGELF
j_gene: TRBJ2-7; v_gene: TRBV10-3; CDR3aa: AIQMSGSYEQY
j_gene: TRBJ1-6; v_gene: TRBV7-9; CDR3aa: ASRGRNNNSPLH
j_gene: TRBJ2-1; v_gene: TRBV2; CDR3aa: ASSPMAGYNEQF
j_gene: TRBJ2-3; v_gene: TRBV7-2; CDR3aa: ASSLTTKGDTQY
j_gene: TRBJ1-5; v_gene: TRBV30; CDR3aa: AWSGAQALSNQPQH
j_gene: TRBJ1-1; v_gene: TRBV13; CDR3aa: ASSPREGSLTEAF
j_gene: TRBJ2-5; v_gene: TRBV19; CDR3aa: ASSASGRVETQY
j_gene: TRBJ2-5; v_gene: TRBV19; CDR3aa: ASSGSGETQY
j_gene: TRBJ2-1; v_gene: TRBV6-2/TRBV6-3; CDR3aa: AISGQYEQF
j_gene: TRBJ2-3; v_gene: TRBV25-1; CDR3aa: ASSYRTSGSSDTQY
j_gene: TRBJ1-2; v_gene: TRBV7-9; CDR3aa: ASSFDVGGGYT
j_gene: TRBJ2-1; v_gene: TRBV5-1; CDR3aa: ASSRGGQVSGDEQF
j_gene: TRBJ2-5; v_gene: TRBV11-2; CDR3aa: ASSPRQGNTNQETQY
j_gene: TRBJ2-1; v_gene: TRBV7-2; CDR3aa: ASRVGAGNEQF
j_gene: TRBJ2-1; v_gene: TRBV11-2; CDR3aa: ASSFGTGVNNEQF
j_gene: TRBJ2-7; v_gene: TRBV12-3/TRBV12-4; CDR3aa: ASSLTLGRRNSYEQY
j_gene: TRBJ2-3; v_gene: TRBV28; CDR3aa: ASSPPGQVLNTQY
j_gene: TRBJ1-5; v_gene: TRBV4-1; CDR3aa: ASSQGQRNQPQH
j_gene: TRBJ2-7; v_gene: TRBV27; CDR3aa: ASSRASGSNREQY
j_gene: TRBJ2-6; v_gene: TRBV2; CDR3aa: ASRAFDRGLEGANVLT
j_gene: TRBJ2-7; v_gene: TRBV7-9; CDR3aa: ASSFGTLNYEQY
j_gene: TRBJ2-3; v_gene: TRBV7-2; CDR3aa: ASSRNYRDYTDTQY
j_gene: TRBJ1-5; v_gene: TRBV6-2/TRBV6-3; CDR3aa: ASRGGTGHNQPQH
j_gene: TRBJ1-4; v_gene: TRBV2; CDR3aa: ASSGQVATNEKLF
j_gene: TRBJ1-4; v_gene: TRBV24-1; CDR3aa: ATTHWGVTNEKLF
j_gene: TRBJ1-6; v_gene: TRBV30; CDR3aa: AWRGTGVDSPLH
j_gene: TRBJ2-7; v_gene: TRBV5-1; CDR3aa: ASSLVTGGPPYEQY